The T cell receptor (beta chain) described here comes from a study of shared clonotypes between healthy human individuals. Sorted-subset replicate PCR reactions were performed with approximately 200 ng DNA, corresponding to about 30,000 T cell genomes. The table came from immunoSEQ multiplex PCR; TCRdb's copy has only in-frame clones and leaves some out. The table includes some 2,100,000 clones, 85% to 95% detected once. This clone occurred once. Trimming took off 2 bases at V and 2 bases at J, with 7 bases between the two ends. The CDR3 spans 12 residues. Per the germline V gene, CDR1 is GTSNPN and CDR2 is SVGIG (reference sequence). Naive CD8 isolation took CD45RO-negative cells positively selected for CCR7 and excluded terminally differentiated effector memory CD45RA+ cells.

This TCR derives from a man between 18 and 35 years old in good health. Some clones in this sample may be carry-over from other donors' samples. The specimen was naive CD8+ T cells from PBMCs. The rearrangement links TRBV30 to TRBJ2-7, with D unresolved. The CDR3 bases are TGTGCCTGGAGTTCCGAAACCTACGAGCAGTACTTC. Protein: CAWSSETYEQYF. The whole variable domain, remainder taken from reference TRBV30 and TRBJ2-7, is SQTIHQWPATLVQPVGSPLSLECTVEGTSNPNLYWYRQAAGRGLQLLFYSVGIGQISSEVPQNLSASRPQDRQFILSSKKLLLSDSGFYLCAWSSETYEQYFGPGTRLTVT.